This TCR beta chain was observed in a study of T cells in tuberculosis. Overall study: A South African cohort included IGRA-negative adolescents, latently infected IGRA-positive adolescents and adults with active tuberculosis. Findings and caveats of the study: Active tuberculosis cases were adults; controls were adolescents.

On this clone: The target antigen is unknown.

Stated time point: new active TB diagnosis, blood taken before or within 7 days of starting treatment. HIV-seronegative South African adults aged 18 years or older had newly diagnosed active tuberculosis. Unsorted cryopreserved PBMC were sequenced, averaging about 92,000 T cells per clinical donor. Measured with immunoSEQ multiplex PCR; TCRdb has only the in-frame clones, and not every one. Of approximately 40,000 clones in the sample, approximately 94% were seen once. Germline V lookup: CDR1 SGDLS, CDR2 YYNGEE. This CDR3 has 13 amino acids. Trimming took 4 bases from V and 3 from J, leaving 11 bases between them.

Material: PBMCs, obtained at tuberculosis diagnosis. The chain joins TRBV9 to TRBJ2-7; D is unresolved. The source of this sequence is an adult with tuberculosis. In nucleotides, the CDR3 is TGTGCCAGCAGCCCCCATCAAAACTACGAGCAGTACTTC. It translates to CASSPHQNYEQYF.